The 32 T cell receptor beta chains below all came from one sample that was sequenced in a study of shared clonotypes between healthy human individuals. Generated by immunoSEQ multiplex PCR, the TCRdb table keeps only in-frame clones and is missing some. The table includes some 1.4 million clones, around 97% detected once. Sequenced sample: naive CD4+ T cells sorted from blood. Subset reported: CD45RA+ positively selected. Receptor source: a man younger than 40 in good health.

The V and J genes are TRBV19 and TRBJ2-2; 12 nucleotides line up with TRBD2. After removal of 4 bases from V and 7 bases from J, the junction contained 4 bases not matched to a gene. This CDR3 is built from 15 residues. Germline V gives CDR1 LNHDA, CDR2 SQIVND (reference sequence). The CDR3 sequence is CASSNPSGRVGELFF. The CDR3 DNA sequence: TGTGCCAGTAGTAATCCTAGCGGGAGGGTCGGGGAGCTGTTTTTT.

This chain uses TRBV25-1 with TRBJ1-2; D call uncertain. The CDR3 loop spans 13 amino acids. Trimming stripped 6 bases from V and 6 bases from J, with 14 bases between. CDR1 and CDR2 (germline): MGHDK, SYGVNS. CDR3 in DNA: TGTGCCAGCAGCGCCTGGGGAGGGAATGGCTACACCTTC. Its translation is CASSAWGGNGYTF.

The chain carries TRBV27 and TRBJ2-4, with TRBD2 identical over 10 bases. CDR3 length equals 17 residues. V shed 5 bases and J 4 bases; nucleotides not matched to a gene: 11. CDR1 is MNHEY, CDR2 SMNVEV, per germline (reference sequence). The CDR3 DNA sequence: TGTGCCAGCAGTCTCGCGTTAGCGGGAGGAAGGAAAAACATTCAGTACTTC. Encoded protein: CASSLALAGGRKNIQYF.

This sequence joins TRBV27 and TRBJ2-7; D uncertain. CDR3 length: 13 amino acids. With 6 bases removed from V and 0 bases from J, the gap between germline ends came to 9 bases. Germline V gene lookup returns CDR1 MNHEY and CDR2 SMNVEV (reference sequence). The CDR3 loop is CASRSPGSYEQYF. For the CDR3, the DNA is TGTGCCAGCAGGTCCCCAGGCTCCTACGAGCAGTACTTC.

The rearrangement joins TRBV19 to TRBJ1-5, with D perhaps matching TRBD1 (6 bases). Germline loops: CDR1 LNHDA, CDR2 SQIVND (reference sequence). This CDR3 comprises 16 residues. V was cut by 4 bases and J by 0 bases, with 13 bases left in between. The CDR3 nucleotides read TGTGCCAGTAGTACTCAGGACAGATATAGCAATCAGCCCCAGCATTTT. Translated: CASSTQDRYSNQPQHF.

This chain links TRBV9 with TRBJ1-2; D remains ambiguous. Per the germline V gene, CDR1 is SGDLS and CDR2 is YYNGEE. The CDR3 loop spans 14 amino acids. The ends were cut back, 5 bases at V and 7 bases at J, with 18 bases in the middle. In DNA, the CDR3 is TGTGCCAGCAGTTTCAACACAGAGGCGAGTGGCTACACCTTC. Amino acid sequence: CASSFNTEASGYTF.

The chain carries TRBV7-9 and TRBJ2-5; D remains ambiguous. In germline, CDR1 is SEHNR, CDR2 FQNEAQ (reference sequence). V lost 1 base and J 1 base, leaving 4 bases between the germline ends. This CDR3 is built from 13 residues. The CDR3 protein is CASSLGSQETQYF. The CDR3 DNA reads as TGTGCCAGCAGCTTAGGCAGCCAAGAGACCCAGTACTTC.

The chain links TRBV4-1 to TRBJ1-5, with 10 bases lining up with TRBD1. The CDR3 contains 17 residues. Germline CDR1 reads MGHRA; CDR2 reads YSYEKL. The V segment lost 3 bases and the J segment 4 bases; nucleotides outside the gene matches: 9. CDR3: CASSQTTGGAQNQPQHF. CDR3 in DNA: TGCGCCAGCAGCCAGACGACAGGGGGCGCACAGAATCAGCCCCAGCATTTT.

This chain joins TRBV15 and TRBJ2-5; D might be TRBD1 or TRBD2, each matching 5 bases. The CDR3 totals 14 residues. Germline V gene sequence: CDR1 LNHNV, CDR2 YYDKDF (reference sequence). Between the trimmed V and J ends, which lost 1 base and 3 bases, there was a span of 9 bases. CDR3 sequence reads: CATSRGGPKETQYF. The DNA for the CDR3 is TGTGCCACCAGCAGAGGGGGACCTAAAGAGACCCAGTACTTC.

This clone came up once. The V call is TRBV6-1, the J call TRBJ2-7, with 8 positions matching TRBD2. In germline, CDR1 is MNHNS, CDR2 SASEGT. Losses at the gene ends were 0 bases for V and 6 bases for J; bases not matched to a gene: 7. The CDR3 length is 15 residues. CDR3 in DNA: TGTGCCAGCAGTGAAGCCAGCGGGAGAGCGGGCGAGCAGTACTTC. Amino acids: CASSEASGRAGEQYF.

The V call is TRBV5-1, the J call TRBJ2-1, with 8 bases that match TRBD2. V shed 0 bases and J 9 bases; nucleotides not matched to a gene: 8. Germline CDR1 is SGHRS and CDR2 is YFSETQ. The CDR3 runs to 15 residues. The DNA of the CDR3 is TGCGCCAGCAGCTTGGGCGGGACTAGGGAGGGTGAGCAGTTCTTC. The encoded protein is CASSLGGTREGEQFF.

The genes are TRBV1 and TRBJ2-7; TRBD1, as called in the table, went unchecked against the DNA. TRBV1 is tagged as a pseudogene. The CDR3 runs 16 residues. The CDR3 sequence: CTSSQFLAPSSYEQYF. The CDR3 nucleotides are TGCACCAGCAGCCAATTTTTGGCACCAAGCTCCTACGAGCAGTACTTC.

The V and J genes are TRBV25-1 and TRBJ1-4, with D tentatively TRBD1 (5 bases). This CDR3 region has 16 residues. Germline CDR1 reads MGHDK; CDR2 reads SYGVNS. The V gene lost 8 bases and the J gene lost 0 bases, with 16 bases spanning the gap. The CDR3 DNA is TGTGCCAGCGGAGGGACCAGGGAACCAACTAATGAAAAACTGTTTTTT. Its protein is CASGGTREPTNEKLFF.

The V and J genes are TRBV29-1 and TRBJ1-2; D possibly corresponds to TRBD1 (5 bases). The CDR3 consists of 11 residues. Trimming took 3 bases from V and 6 from J, leaving 8 bases between them. Germline V gene data show CDR1 as SQVTM and CDR2 as ANQGSEA. In DNA, the CDR3 is TGCAGCGTTGAGGGACCAAATGGCTACACCTTC. Protein: CSVEGPNGYTF.

The chain employs TRBV5-4 and TRBJ2-7, with 9 nucleotides matching TRBD1. CDR1 and CDR2 from the germline V gene are SGHNT and YYREEE (reference sequence). The CDR3 spans 15 residues. V lost 3 bases and J lost 5; bases outside the gene matches: 9. The CDR3 protein is CASSSTGTGSHEQYF. The CDR3 DNA reads as TGTGCCAGCAGCTCGACCGGGACAGGGTCCCACGAGCAGTACTTC.

This clone was found a few times. The V gene is TRBV2, the J gene TRBJ1-2, with D possibly TRBD1 on 6 matching bases. The CDR3 runs to 14 residues. With 5 bases removed from V and 4 bases from J, the gap between germline ends came to 14 bases. Per the germline V gene, CDR1 is SNHLY and CDR2 is FYNNEI. This CDR3 is CASSMDSPLYGYTF. CDR3 coding DNA: TGTGCCAGCAGTATGGACAGCCCTCTCTATGGCTACACCTTC.

For the CDR3, the DNA is TGTGCCAGCAGCCCGACAGGGCGAGATCAGCCCCAGCATTTT. Translating it yields CASSPTGRDQPQHF. This chain uses TRBV7-9 with TRBJ1-5; the match to TRBD1 covers 7 bases. Germline-derived CDR1 and CDR2 are SEHNR and FQNEAQ (reference sequence). The V gene end was trimmed by 5 bases and the J gene end by 5 bases; junction bases not matched to a gene: 6. The CDR3 is 14 amino acids.

The V call is TRBV10-1, the J call TRBJ2-2; 9 nucleotides align to TRBD2. The germline V gene encodes CDR1 WNHNN and CDR2 SYGVQD (reference sequence). The V gene end was trimmed by 7 bases and the J gene end by 5 bases; junction bases not matched to a gene: 14. The CDR3 is made up of 17 amino acids. The CDR3 loop is CASIKPIAGEGTGELFF. DNA for the CDR3: TGCGCCAGCATCAAACCCATAGCGGGAGAAGGGACCGGGGAGCTGTTTTTT.

The chain couples TRBV5-6 to TRBJ2-7; tentatively, D is TRBD1 or TRBD2 (5 bases each). CDR1 is SGHDT, CDR2 YYEEEE, per germline. CDR3 length: 16 residues. Trimming removed 0 bases at V and 3 bases at J, with 16 bases between. In nucleotides, the CDR3 is TGTGCCAGCAGCTTGGGCCAGGGAGCCTATAACTACGAGCAGTACTTC. Amino acids: CASSLGQGAYNYEQYF.

This chain connects TRBV10-3 to TRBJ2-7; TRBD2 matches at 7 bases. Per germline, CDR1 ENHRY and CDR2 SYGVKD. The V segment lost 10 bases and the J segment 0 bases; nucleotides outside the gene matches: 3. The CDR3 spans 12 residues. The CDR3 nucleotides read TGTGCCAGCGGACTAGTCTCCTACGAGCAGTACTTC. Encoded protein: CASGLVSYEQYF.

The chain has TRBV9 and TRBJ2-5; the match to TRBD1 covers 7 bases. The CDR3 extends over 17 amino acids. Germline V gives CDR1 SGDLS, CDR2 YYNGEE. Losses at the gene ends were 2 bases for V and 2 bases for J; bases not matched to a gene: 12. CDR3 sequence reads: CASSVDTVGTVQETQYF. As DNA, the CDR3 is TGTGCCAGCAGCGTGGACACGGTGGGGACAGTTCAAGAGACCCAGTACTTC.

The chain links TRBV5-1 to TRBJ2-1; D possibly matches TRBD1 or TRBD2 (5 bases each). This CDR3 spans 17 amino acids. The V gene lost 2 bases and the J gene lost 0 bases, with 15 bases spanning the gap. Per germline, CDR1 SGHRS and CDR2 YFSETQ. The CDR3 spells CASSFVGAGSSYNEQFF. The CDR3 DNA reads as TGCGCCAGCAGCTTCGTTGGTGCAGGGAGCTCCTACAATGAGCAGTTCTTC.

V usage is TRBV9 and J usage is TRBJ1-2; no reliable D call. Trimming removed 0 bases at V and 7 bases at J, with 10 bases between. Germline V gene data show CDR1 as SGDLS and CDR2 as YYNGEE. The CDR3 is 13 amino acids. This chain's CDR3 is CASSVAANSGYTF. The CDR3 nucleotides are TGTGCCAGCAGCGTAGCGGCGAACAGTGGCTACACCTTC.

The chain is built from TRBV20-1 and TRBJ2-7; D not certain. The germline V gene encodes CDR1 DFQATT and CDR2 SNEGSKA (reference sequence). The CDR3 runs to 11 residues. V lost 5 bases and J 3 bases, leaving 8 bases between the germline ends. CDR3 nucleotide sequence: TGCAGTGCTCTTTCCAACTACGAGCAGTACTTC. It yields the protein CSALSNYEQYF.

The CDR3 here is CASSPGMGTYEQYF. In nucleotides, the CDR3 is TGTGCCAGCAGCCCGGGGATGGGGACTTACGAGCAGTACTTC. The chain combines TRBV7-8 with TRBJ2-7; a weak D match, TRBD2 (6 bases). V lost 5 bases to trimming and J lost 4 bases, with 15 bases between them. From germline, CDR1 is SGHVS and CDR2 FQNEAQ. The CDR3 totals 14 residues.

This sequence joins TRBV28 and TRBJ1-3; D gene unclear. This CDR3 has 16 amino acids. Trimming left V 7 bases short and J 0 bases short, with 16 bases between. Germline V gives CDR1 MDHEN, CDR2 SYDVKM. This chain's CDR3 is CASTPTGTFSGNTIYF. Written as DNA, the CDR3 is TGTGCCAGCACCCCGACGGGTACCTTCTCTGGAAACACCATATATTTT.

The chain couples TRBV7-2 to TRBJ1-1, with 11 bases identical to TRBD1. The CDR3 sequence is 15 residues long. From germline, CDR1 is SGHTA and CDR2 FQGNSA. J gave up 6 bases and V 6 bases, and 9 bases lay outside the gene matches. The CDR3 sequence: CASSKPGQGGPEAFF. The DNA of the CDR3 is TGTGCCAGCAGTAAGCCGGGACAGGGGGGACCTGAAGCTTTCTTT.

The chain couples TRBV27 to TRBJ2-5, with 7 bases identical to TRBD1. V shed 5 bases and J 5 bases; nucleotides not matched to a gene: 17. This CDR3 has 17 amino acids. Germline V CDR1 and CDR2: MNHEY, SMNVEV (reference sequence). Written as DNA, the CDR3 is TGTGCCAGCAGTATTTTTAGGGACAGTTTATCCCGGGAGACCCAGTACTTC. It translates to CASSIFRDSLSRETQYF.

The chain combines TRBV28 with TRBJ2-4, with D perhaps matching TRBD1 or TRBD2 (5 bases each). Trimming shortened V by 2 bases and J by 6 bases, and 20 bases separated the two germline ends. Germline lookup yields CDR1 MDHEN and CDR2 SYDVKM. CDR3 length: 17 residues. This CDR3 is CASSLALGRDGSNIQYF. CDR3 in DNA: TGTGCCAGCAGTTTAGCGTTAGGCAGGGACGGGTCAAACATTCAGTACTTC. The whole variable domain, filled in from reference TRBV28 and TRBJ2-4, reads DVKVTQSSRYLVKRTGEKVFLECVQDMDHENMFWYRQDPGLGLRLIYFSYDVKMKEKGDIPEGYSVSREKKERFSLILESASTNQTSMYLCASSLALGRDGSNIQYFGAGTRLSVL.

CDR3 nucleotide sequence: TGTGCCAGCAGCGGCTACAGGGCTGGGGCCAACGTCCTGACTTTC. Translation: CASSGYRAGANVLTF. V gene TRBV9 combines with J gene TRBJ2-6, with D perhaps TRBD1 (6 bases). This CDR3 comprises 15 residues. Germline lookup yields CDR1 SGDLS and CDR2 YYNGEE. Between the trimmed V and J ends, which lost 3 bases and 2 bases, there was a span of 9 bases.

The rearrangement joins TRBV5-5 to TRBJ2-1; 7 bases align to TRBD1. The CDR3 loop spans 16 amino acids. V trimming: 0 bases; J trimming: 3 bases; junction bases outside the gene matches: 6. The V gene's germline CDR1 is SGHKS and CDR2 YYEKEE (reference sequence). CDR3 sequence (DNA): TGTGCCAGCAGCTTGGGAGGCCAGGGGGTCTACAATGAGCAGTTCTTC. It specifies CASSLGGQGVYNEQFF.

In this sample, this clone turned up once. The chain combines TRBV7-8 with TRBJ1-5; D unresolved. Germline V lookup: CDR1 SGHVS, CDR2 FQNEAQ. V lost 0 bases and J lost 0, with 12 bases in between. The CDR3 has 17 residues. CDR3 in DNA: TGTGCCAGCAGCTTAGCAACTCTAGGCCGTAGCAATCAGCCCCAGCATTTT. This translates into CASSLATLGRSNQPQHF.